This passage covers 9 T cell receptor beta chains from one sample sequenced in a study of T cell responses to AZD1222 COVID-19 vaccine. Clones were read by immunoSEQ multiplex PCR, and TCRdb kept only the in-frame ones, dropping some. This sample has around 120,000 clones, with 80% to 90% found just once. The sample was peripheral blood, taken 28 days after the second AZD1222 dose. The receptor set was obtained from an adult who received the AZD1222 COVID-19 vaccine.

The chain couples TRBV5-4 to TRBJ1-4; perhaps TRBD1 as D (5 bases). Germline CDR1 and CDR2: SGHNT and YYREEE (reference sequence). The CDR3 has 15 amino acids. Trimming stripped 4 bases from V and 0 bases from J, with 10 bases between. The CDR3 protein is CASSNTGATNEKLFF. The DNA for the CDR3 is TGTGCCAGCAGCAACACAGGCGCAACTAATGAAAAACTGTTTTTT.

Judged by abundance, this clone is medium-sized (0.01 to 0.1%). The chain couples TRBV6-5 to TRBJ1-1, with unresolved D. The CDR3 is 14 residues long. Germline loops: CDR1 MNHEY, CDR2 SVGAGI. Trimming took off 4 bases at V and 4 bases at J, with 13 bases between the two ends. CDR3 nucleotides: TGTGCCAGCAGTTTGTTAGGTTTGGGCACTGAAGCTTTCTTT. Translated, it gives CASSLLGLGTEAFF.

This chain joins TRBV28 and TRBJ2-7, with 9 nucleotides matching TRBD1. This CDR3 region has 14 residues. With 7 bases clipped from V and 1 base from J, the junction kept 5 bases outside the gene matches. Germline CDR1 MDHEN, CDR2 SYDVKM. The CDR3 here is CASKRDRASYEQYF. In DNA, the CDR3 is TGTGCCAGCAAACGGGACAGGGCGTCCTACGAGCAGTACTTC.

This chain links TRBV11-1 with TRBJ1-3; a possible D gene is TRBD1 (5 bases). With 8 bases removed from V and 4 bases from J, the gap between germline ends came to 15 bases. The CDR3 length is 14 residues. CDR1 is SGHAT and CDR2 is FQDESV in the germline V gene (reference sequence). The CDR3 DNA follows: TGTGCCAGCGCCCGGGGCTACCCCGGAAACACCATATATTTT. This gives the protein CASARGYPGNTIYF.

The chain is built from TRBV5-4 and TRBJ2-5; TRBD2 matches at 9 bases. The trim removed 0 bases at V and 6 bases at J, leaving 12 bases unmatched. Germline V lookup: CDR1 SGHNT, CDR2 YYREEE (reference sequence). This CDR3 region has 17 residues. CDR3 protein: CASSLEAGGAARKTQYF. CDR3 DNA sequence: TGTGCCAGCAGCTTGGAGGCGGGAGGGGCTGCTCGAAAGACCCAGTACTTC.

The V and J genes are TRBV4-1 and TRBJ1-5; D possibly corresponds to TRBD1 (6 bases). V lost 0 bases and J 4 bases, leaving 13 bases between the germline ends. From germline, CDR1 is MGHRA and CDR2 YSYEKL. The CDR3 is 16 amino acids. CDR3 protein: CASSQDQGKRNQPQHF. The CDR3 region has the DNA TGCGCCAGCAGCCAAGATCAGGGGAAAAGGAATCAGCCCCAGCATTTT.

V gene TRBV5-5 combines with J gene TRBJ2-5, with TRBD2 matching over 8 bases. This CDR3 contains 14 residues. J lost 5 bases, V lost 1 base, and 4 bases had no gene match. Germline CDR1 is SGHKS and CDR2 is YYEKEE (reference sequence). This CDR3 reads CASSLTSGGETQYF. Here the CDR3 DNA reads TGTGCCAGCAGCTTGACTAGCGGAGGGGAGACCCAGTACTTC.

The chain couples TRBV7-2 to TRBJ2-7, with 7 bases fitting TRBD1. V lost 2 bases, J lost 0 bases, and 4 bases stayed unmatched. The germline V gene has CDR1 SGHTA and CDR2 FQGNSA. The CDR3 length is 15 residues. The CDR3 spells CASSLYGDSSYEQYF. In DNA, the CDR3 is TGTGCCAGCAGCTTATACGGGGACAGCTCCTACGAGCAGTACTTC.

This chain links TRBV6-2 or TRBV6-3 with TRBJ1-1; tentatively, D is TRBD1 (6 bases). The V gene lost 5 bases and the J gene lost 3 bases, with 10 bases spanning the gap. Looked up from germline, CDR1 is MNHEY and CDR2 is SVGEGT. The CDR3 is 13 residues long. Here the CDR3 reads CASSRRGDTEAFF. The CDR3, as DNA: TGTGCCAGCAGTCGGAGGGGGGACACTGAAGCTTTCTTT.